Below, 18 T cell receptor beta chains from the same sample are listed, as sequenced in a study of blood T cell repertoires in COVID-19. Sequencing used immunoSEQ multiplex PCR; TCRdb keeps in-frame clones, though not all of them. Of 25,000 to 30,000 clones listed, 89% are singletons. Sequencing was carried out using peripheral blood. All receptors derive from a human donor in a cohort sampled during active COVID-19.

The gene calls are TRBV5-1 and TRBJ2-3; the match to TRBD2 covers 10 bases. In germline, CDR1 is SGHRS, CDR2 YFSETQ. The CDR3 spans 14 residues. The V and J ends lost 7 bases and 3 bases, in that order; junction bases with no gene match: 5. This CDR3 is CASGPAGGTDTQYF. The CDR3 nucleotides are TGCGCCAGCGGTCCAGCGGGGGGGACAGATACGCAGTATTTT.

The chain carries TRBV5-4 and TRBJ2-3; 8 bases match TRBD2. The germline V gene has CDR1 SGHNT and CDR2 YYREEE (reference sequence). CDR3 size: 16 residues. V shed 0 bases and J 5 bases; nucleotides not matched to a gene: 8. For the CDR3, the DNA is TGTGCCAGCAGCTTGGACCGGGGGGGCCGGGGAGATACGCAGTATTTT. Amino acid sequence: CASSLDRGGRGDTQYF.

This rearrangement joins TRBV6-5 to TRBJ1-6; 8 bases agree with TRBD1. The J segment lost 7 bases and the V segment lost 5 bases, leaving 7 bases of the junction unmatched. The germline CDR1 and CDR2 sequences are MNHEY and SVGAGI. CDR3 length: 15 amino acids. CDR3 amino acids: CASSTGQGGNSPLHF. The CDR3 bases are TGTGCCAGCAGTACCGGACAGGGAGGAAATTCACCCCTCCACTTT.

This chain links TRBV24-1 with TRBJ2-2; perhaps TRBD2 as D (6 bases). Looked up from germline, CDR1 is KGHDR and CDR2 is SFDVKD. The V and J ends lost 6 bases and 6 bases respectively, with 10 bases between them. The length of the CDR3 is 13 residues. The CDR3, as DNA: TGTGCCACCAGTCGGGAGTCCTCCGGGGAGCTGTTTTTT. Its protein product is CATSRESSGELFF.

The rearrangement joins TRBV4-3 to TRBJ1-1; no reliable D call. Germline loops: CDR1 LGHNA, CDR2 YSLEER. V shed 0 bases and J shed 0 bases, with 2 bases lying between them. This CDR3 is built from 13 residues. CDR3: CASSQDMNTEAFF. In DNA, the CDR3 is TGCGCCAGCAGCCAAGATATGAACACTGAAGCTTTCTTT.

In this sample, this clone turned up once. V and J are TRBV5-1 and TRBJ2-6, with D possibly TRBD1 on 6 matching bases. Germline lookup yields CDR1 SGHRS and CDR2 YFSETQ. V lost 4 bases and J 0 bases, leaving 20 bases between the germline ends. The CDR3 length is 19 residues. The CDR3 is CASSPYRQDLTSGANVLTF. The CDR3 bases are TGCGCCAGCAGCCCCTACCGACAGGATTTAACCTCTGGGGCCAACGTCCTGACTTTC.

The J gene is TRBJ2-5, the V gene TRBV5-1, with TRBD2 matching 9 bases. From germline, CDR1 is SGHRS and CDR2 YFSETQ. The CDR3 has 14 amino acids. With 1 base clipped from V and 3 bases from J, the junction kept 1 base outside the gene matches. The CDR3: CASSLPSGEETQYF. The CDR3 DNA reads TGCGCCAGCAGCTTGCCTAGCGGGGAAGAGACCCAGTACTTC.

V gene TRBV29-1 combines with J gene TRBJ1-1, with no clear D. The CDR3 loop spans 15 amino acids. CDR1 is SQVTM, CDR2 ANQGSEA, per germline. Trimming left V 3 bases short and J 6 bases short, with 20 bases between. The CDR3 DNA follows: TGCAGCGTTGATGAGGGCGCGGTTTCTTTAGCTGAAGCTTTCTTT. Its translation is CSVDEGAVSLAEAFF.

The rearrangement joins TRBV11-2 to TRBJ1-1, with D perhaps TRBD1 (6 bases). This CDR3 is built from 14 residues. V lost 5 bases to trimming and J lost 5 bases, with 15 bases between them. From germline, CDR1 is SGHAT and CDR2 FQNNGV. The CDR3 is CASSLQGGRTEAFF. CDR3 in DNA: TGTGCCAGCAGCCTACAGGGTGGTCGGACTGAAGCTTTCTTT.

The chain joins TRBV2 to TRBJ1-2; TRBD1 matches 9 bases. CDR3 length: 18 residues. The J segment lost 4 bases and the V segment lost 7 bases, leaving 19 bases of the junction unmatched. CDR1 is SNHLY, CDR2 FYNNEI, per germline. The CDR3 protein is CASTDGGTGRVQGYGYTF. Here the CDR3 DNA reads TGTGCCAGCACCGATGGGGGGACAGGGAGAGTCCAGGGCTATGGCTACACCTTC.

In nucleotides, the CDR3 is TGTGCCAGCAGCTTATCTAGGTCTAACACCGGGGAGCTGTTTTTT. It is translated as CASSLSRSNTGELFF. The chain is built from TRBV7-3 and TRBJ2-2; the D is unclear. The CDR3 spans 15 residues. Trimming removed 2 bases from V and 2 bases from J, with 9 bases in between. Germline CDR1 reads SGHTA; CDR2 reads FQGTGA. Full variable domain (rest looked up from reference TRBV7-3 and TRBJ2-2): GAGVSQTPSNKVTEKGKYVELRCDPISGHTALYWYRQSLGQGPEFLIYFQGTGAADDSGLPNDRFFAVRPEGSVSTLKIQRTERGDSAVYLCASSLSRSNTGELFFGEGSRLTVL.

This chain connects TRBV20-1 to TRBJ2-1; possibly TRBD1 for D (7 bases). Trimming stripped 3 bases from V and 8 bases from J, with 14 bases between. This CDR3 is built from 13 residues. Germline loops: CDR1 DFQATT, CDR2 SNEGSKA (reference sequence). CDR3 bases: TGCAGTGCTAGTTCAGGGGGGTTAGATGAGCAGTTCTTC. This gives the protein CSASSGGLDEQFF.

The chain links TRBV7-9 to TRBJ2-7; TRBD2 agrees at 8 bases. In germline, CDR1 is SEHNR, CDR2 FQNEAQ (reference sequence). The CDR3 consists of 15 residues. Trimming cost V 1 base and J 0 bases; bases outside gene matches: 2. The CDR3 is CASSLGGGISYEQYF. The CDR3 nucleotides read TGTGCCAGCAGCTTAGGCGGGGGGATCTCCTACGAGCAGTACTTC.

This chain connects TRBV6-5 to TRBJ1-2; no clear D gene. V was pared by 0 bases and J by 4 bases, with 15 bases between. The CDR3 is 16 amino acids. Germline CDR1 MNHEY, CDR2 SVGAGI. The CDR3 DNA sequence: TGTGCCAGCAGTTACTCGACTTTCGGGGAGTTCTATGGCTACACCTTC. Translated: CASSYSTFGEFYGYTF.

V is TRBV9 and J is TRBJ2-7, with TRBD1 as a possible D gene (5 bases). Per the germline V gene, CDR1 is SGDLS and CDR2 is YYNGEE. This CDR3 region has 13 residues. Trimming removed 4 bases from V and 5 bases from J, with 13 bases in between. Here the CDR3 DNA reads TGTGCCAGCAGCCCAGGGTCTGGGAACGAGCAGTACTTC. It yields the protein CASSPGSGNEQYF.

The J gene is TRBJ2-7, the V gene TRBV3-1 (or the pseudogene TRBV3-2); the match to TRBD1 covers 7 bases. The V gene end was trimmed by 4 bases and the J gene end by 9 bases; junction bases not matched to a gene: 15. CDR1 LGHDT and CDR2 YNNKEL come from the germline V gene (reference sequence). This CDR3 is 15 amino acids long. CDR3 amino acids: CASSPTGTDLRRQYF. Written as DNA, the CDR3 is TGTGCCAGCAGCCCGACCGGGACAGACCTACGAAGGCAGTACTTC.

The chain combines TRBV19 with TRBJ1-4; no clear D. CDR1 is LNHDA and CDR2 is SQIVND in the germline V gene (reference sequence). The V end lost 4 bases, the J end lost 8 bases, and 14 bases lay between the germline ends. The length of the CDR3 is 14 residues. The CDR3 region has the DNA TGTGCCAGTAGTAAAAGCTACTCGAGAGAAAAACTGTTTTTT. Protein: CASSKSYSREKLFF.

The rearrangement joins TRBV6-6 to TRBJ1-5, with a weak D call TRBD1 (5 bases). Germline CDR1 reads MNHNY; CDR2 reads SVGAGI (reference sequence). With 7 bases removed from V and 7 bases from J, the gap between germline ends came to 20 bases. This CDR3 has 15 amino acids. The CDR3 sequence: CASTPAGTQGQPQHF. The CDR3 DNA is TGTGCCAGCACTCCGGCCGGGACTCAGGGCCAGCCCCAGCATTTT.